This T cell receptor (beta chain) comes out of a study of cytomegalovirus exposure and HLA in healthy donors. Whole-study results and caveats: Reports state that TCR beta sequences accurately predicted most subjects' HLA-A and HLA-B alleles.

Notes on this clone: The antigen is unknown.

The PCR contained 60 Vbeta and 13 Jbeta primers. The protocol was immunoSEQ multiplex PCR, while the TCRdb copy is restricted to in-frame clones and leaves out a portion. Of some 130,000 clones listed, 55% to 75% are singletons. The CDR3 loop spans 15 amino acids. Germline V gene sequence: CDR1 SGHNT, CDR2 YYREEE (reference sequence). V was clipped by 4 bases and J by 4 bases; unmatched bases: 5. This sequence originates from a man aged 25-45 years in good health and CMV-seropositive. The chain uses TRBV5-4 and TRBJ2-1; TRBD2 matches 10 bases. Sample: PBMCs. Here the CDR3 reads CASSTRLAGYNEQFF. CDR3 bases: TGTGCCAGCAGCACTAGACTAGCGGGTTACAATGAGCAGTTCTTC.